This T cell receptor (beta chain) was documented in a study of cytomegalovirus exposure and HLA in healthy donors. At the level of the study: A preliminary data release comprised around 85 million unique TCRs obtained from HLA-typed donors.

Losses at the gene ends were 4 bases for V and 11 bases for J; bases not matched to a gene: 6. This CDR3 comprises 13 residues. Per germline, CDR1 MDHEN and CDR2 SYDVKM. In the PCR, 60 Vbeta and 13 Jbeta primers were used. Per the original data handling: Counted up in a later analysis, unique TCR beta chains came to 60 million to 95 million, with around 9.9 million shared. Sequencing used immunoSEQ multiplex PCR; TCRdb keeps in-frame clones, though not all of them. D and trimming were read from the DNA, whereas the V and J calls and clone size are those reported in that table. This table has around 100,000 clones, less than 10% appearing once.

The sample consisted of PBMCs. This clonotype was sampled from a man aged 50 to 59 in good health and CMV-seronegative. The chain carries TRBV28 and TRBJ1-5; 9 positions agree with TRBD1. The CDR3 here is CASSSGQGEAQHF. In nucleotides, the CDR3 is TGTGCCAGCAGTTCGGGACAGGGTGAAGCCCAGCATTTT.